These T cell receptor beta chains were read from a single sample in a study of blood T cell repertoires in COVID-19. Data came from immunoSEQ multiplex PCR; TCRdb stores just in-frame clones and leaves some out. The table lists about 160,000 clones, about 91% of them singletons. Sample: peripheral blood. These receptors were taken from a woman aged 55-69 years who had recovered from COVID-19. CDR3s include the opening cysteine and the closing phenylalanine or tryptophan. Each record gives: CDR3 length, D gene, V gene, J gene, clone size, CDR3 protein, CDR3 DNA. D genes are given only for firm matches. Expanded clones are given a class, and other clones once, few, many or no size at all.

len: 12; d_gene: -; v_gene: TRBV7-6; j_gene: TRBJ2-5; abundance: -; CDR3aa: CATSPVQETQYF; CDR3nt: TGTGCCACCTCCCCAGTGCAAGAGACCCAGTACTTC
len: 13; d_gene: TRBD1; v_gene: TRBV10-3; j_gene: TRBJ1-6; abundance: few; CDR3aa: CASAGGLNSPLHF; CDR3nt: TGTGCCAGCGCAGGGGGGCTTAATTCACCCCTCCACTTT
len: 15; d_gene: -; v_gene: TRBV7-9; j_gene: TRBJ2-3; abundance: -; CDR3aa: CASSYTGRGTDTQYF; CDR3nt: TGTGCCAGCAGCTATACAGGGAGGGGGACAGATACGCAGTATTTT
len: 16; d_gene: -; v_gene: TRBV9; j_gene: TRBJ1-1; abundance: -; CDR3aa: CASSVDLSPGYTEAFF; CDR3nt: TGTGCCAGCAGCGTAGATCTGTCGCCGGGGTACACTGAAGCTTTCTTT
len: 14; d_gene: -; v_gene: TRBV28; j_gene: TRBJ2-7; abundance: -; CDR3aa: CASTPPGAVHEQYF; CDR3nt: TGTGCCAGCACCCCACCGGGAGCGGTACACGAGCAGTACTTC
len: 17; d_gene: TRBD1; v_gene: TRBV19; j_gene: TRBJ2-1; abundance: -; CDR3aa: CASSTGDSLKRGNEQFF; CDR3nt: TGTGCCAGTAGTACCGGGGACAGTCTCAAACGAGGTAATGAGCAGTTCTTC
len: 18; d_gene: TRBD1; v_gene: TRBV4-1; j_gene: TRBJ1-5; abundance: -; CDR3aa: CASSQRATGEPGDQPQHF; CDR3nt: TGCGCCAGCAGCCAACGAGCGACAGGGGAGCCGGGGGATCAGCCCCAGCATTTT
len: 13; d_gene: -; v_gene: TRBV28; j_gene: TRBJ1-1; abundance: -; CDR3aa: CASSLLASTEAFF; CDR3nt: TGTGCCAGCAGTTTATTGGCCAGCACTGAAGCTTTCTTT
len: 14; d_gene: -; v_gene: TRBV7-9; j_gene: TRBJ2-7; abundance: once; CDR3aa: CASSLAGRPYEQYF; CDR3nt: TGTGCCAGCAGCTTGGCGGGCCGTCCCTACGAGCAGTACTTC
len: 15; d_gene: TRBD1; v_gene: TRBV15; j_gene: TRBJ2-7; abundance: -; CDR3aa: CATSRDGTGSSEQYF; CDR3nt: TGTGCCACCAGCAGAGACGGGACAGGGAGTTCCGAGCAGTACTTC
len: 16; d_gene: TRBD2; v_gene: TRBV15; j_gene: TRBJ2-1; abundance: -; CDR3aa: CATSRAPAGRYNEQFF; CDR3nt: TGTGCCACCAGCCGAGCCCCAGCGGGGAGATACAATGAGCAGTTCTTC
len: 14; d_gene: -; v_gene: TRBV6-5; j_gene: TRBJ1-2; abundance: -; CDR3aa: CASSQRDWGGGYTF; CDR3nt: TGTGCCAGCAGTCAAAGGGACTGGGGTGGGGGCTACACCTTC